Below, 25 T cell receptor beta chains from the same sample are listed, as sequenced in a study of PD-1 blockade in classical Hodgkin lymphoma (dated by TCRdb to 2019 to 2021). The library was made by the immunoSEQ multiplex PCR assay. The immuneACCESS repertoire file appears here via TCRdb, limited to in-frame rearrangements. These files lack a portion of the clones; in checked studies, under half of the deficit traces to unresolved V genes, and the cause of the others is not known. A total of roughly 17,000 clones appear in this sample, roughly 80% of them only once. 13% of the sample is in the top ten clones. The time point label on this specimen signifies: cycle 4 day 1 (C4D1), after 5 to 7 weeks of nivolumab. All trial patients had relapsed after autologous stem cell transplantation, with cohorts A, B and C differing in prior brentuximab vedotin exposure. This specimen consisted of peripheral blood mononuclear cells (PBMCs), obtained before the fourth cycle of nivolumab. Source of these receptors: a human donor with classical Hodgkin lymphoma.

The CDR3 DNA sequence: TGTGCCAGCAGCTTGAATTTGATGGGGGGCTCTAGTCAGCCCCAGCATTTT. It is translated as CASSLNLMGGSSQPQHF. This chain connects TRBV7-9 to TRBJ1-5; tentatively, D is TRBD1 (6 bases). This CDR3 comprises 17 residues. Between the trimmed V and J ends, which lost 3 bases and 6 bases, there was a span of 21 bases. Germline CDR1 reads SEHNR; CDR2 reads FQNEAQ (reference sequence).

The chain recombines TRBV2 with TRBJ2-7; D possibly corresponds to TRBD1 (5 bases). The V and J ends lost 7 bases and 2 bases respectively, with 15 bases between them. The germline CDR1 and CDR2 sequences are SNHLY and FYNNEI. This CDR3 is built from 14 residues. CDR3: CASKIRGAAYEQYF. The CDR3 coding sequence is TGTGCCAGCAAAATAAGGGGCGCCGCCTACGAGCAGTACTTC.

The V gene is TRBV5-1, the J gene TRBJ1-3; no clear D gene. The CDR3 is made up of 15 amino acids. Per the germline V gene, CDR1 is SGHRS and CDR2 is YFSETQ. Between the trimmed V and J ends, which lost 0 bases and 2 bases, there was a span of 9 bases. The CDR3, as DNA: TGCGCCAGCAGCTTGGGAGTAGGGACTGGAAACACCATATATTTT. It codes for CASSLGVGTGNTIYF.

This clone was picked up a small number of times. The genes are TRBV6-6 and TRBJ2-3; tentative D call: TRBD1 (6 bases). The CDR3 contains 15 residues. Germline loops: CDR1 MNHNY, CDR2 SVGAGI (reference sequence). V lost 7 bases and J 5 bases, leaving 19 bases between the germline ends. The CDR3 region is CASKRETGGRDTQYF. The CDR3 DNA reads as TGTGCCAGCAAAAGGGAGACAGGCGGACGAGATACGCAGTATTTT.

The V gene is TRBV4-2, the J gene TRBJ2-3; TRBD2 aligns across 8 bases. The germline CDR1 and CDR2 sequences are LGHNA and YNFKEQ. Unmatched junction bases numbered 10, after V lost 0 bases and J lost 2 bases. The CDR3 loop spans 18 amino acids. As DNA, the CDR3 is TGTGCCAGCAGCCAAGATCCGGCTAGCGGGTTCTCCACAGATACGCAGTATTTT. Translated: CASSQDPASGFSTDTQYF.

This clone appeared a single time. This chain joins TRBV2 and TRBJ1-1; possible D gene TRBD1, 5 bases. The germline gives CDR1 SNHLY, CDR2 FYNNEI. Deletions cut 7 bases from V and 2 bases from J, with 11 bases between. This CDR3 contains 13 residues. CDR3 DNA sequence: TGTGCCAGCACCACGGGGGTTAACACTGAAGCTTTCTTT. Its protein product is CASTTGVNTEAFF.

The rearrangement uses TRBV4-1 and TRBJ2-5; the D gene could be TRBD1 or TRBD2 (5 bases each). Between the trimmed V and J ends, which lost 1 base and 5 bases, there was a span of 11 bases. Germline values: CDR1 MGHRA, CDR2 YSYEKL. CDR3 length equals 14 residues. CDR3 coding DNA: TGCGCCAGCAGCCAAGTCGACGGGGCGGAGACCCAGTACTTC. Protein product: CASSQVDGAETQYF.

This chain connects TRBV7-9 to TRBJ2-1, with 10 bases lining up with TRBD2. The CDR3 contains 17 residues. V lost 0 bases, J lost 5 bases, and 7 bases stayed unmatched. CDR1 and CDR2 (germline): SEHNR, FQNEAQ (reference sequence). This CDR3 is CASSLAGTSGANNEQFF. CDR3 in DNA: TGTGCCAGCAGCTTAGCGGGAACTAGCGGGGCAAACAATGAGCAGTTCTTC.

The J gene is TRBJ2-7, the V gene TRBV14, with unresolved D. V shed 1 base and J shed 0 bases, with 4 bases lying between them. CDR1 is SGHDN, CDR2 FVKESK, per germline. The CDR3 runs to 13 residues. In nucleotides, the CDR3 is TGTGCCAGCAGCCAAGGACCCTCCTACGAGCAGTACTTC. It translates to CASSQGPSYEQYF.

The CDR3 spells CASSVWTEDTQYF. Here the CDR3 DNA reads TGTGCCAGCTCGGTATGGACCGAAGATACGCAGTATTTT. The chain joins TRBV6-5 to TRBJ2-3, with D unclear. V was pared by 8 bases and J by 5 bases, with 14 bases between. There are 13 residues in the CDR3. Germline CDR1 reads MNHEY; CDR2 reads SVGAGI.

The genes are TRBV5-1 and TRBJ2-1, with 9 bases aligning to TRBD2. The germline CDR1 and CDR2 sequences are SGHRS and YFSETQ. The CDR3 covers 16 residues. V was clipped by 0 bases and J by 7 bases; unmatched bases: 8. CDR3 bases: TGCGCCAGCAGCTTGGCGGCGGGGGGGCCTGGAAATGAGCAGTTCTTC. Amino acids: CASSLAAGGPGNEQFF.

V is TRBV5-4 and J is TRBJ1-5, with TRBD1 matching 9 bases. Losses at the gene ends were 1 base for V and 0 bases for J; bases not matched to a gene: 11. This CDR3 spans 19 amino acids. Per the germline V gene, CDR1 is SGHNT and CDR2 is YYREEE (reference sequence). In DNA form, the CDR3 reads TGTGCCAGCAGCTTGCCGGACAGGGGCTTGCCTTATAGCAATCAGCCCCAGCATTTT. The encoded protein is CASSLPDRGLPYSNQPQHF.

Remarks on this clone: The junction differs from germline at one of its ends, possibly a read error. Different DNA sequences within this sample yield the same CDR3. The V call is TRBV10-2, the J call TRBJ2-1, with a tentative D call TRBD1 (6 bases). The CDR3 has 17 residues. Germline-derived CDR1 and CDR2 are WSHSY and SAAADI. CDR3 residues: CASSRDKPISSYNEQFF. For the CDR3, the DNA is TGCGCTAGCAGCCGGGACAAGCCAATTAGCTCCTACAATGAGCAGTTCTTC.

The chain carries TRBV10-3 and TRBJ1-2; TRBD1 aligns across 8 bases. Germline CDR1 and CDR2: ENHRY and SYGVKD. With V trimmed by 3 bases and J by 8 bases, 11 bases remained unmatched. The CDR3 is made up of 15 amino acids. Here the CDR3 DNA reads TGTGCCATCAGTGACGGCCAGGGGGCCTTCCAGGGCTACACCTTC. Protein product: CAISDGQGAFQGYTF.

This clone was counted between two and nine times. The CDR3 DNA sequence: TGCGCCAGCAACCGACAGGGGGAGGTGGAGACCCAGTACTTC. Translating gives CASNRQGEVETQYF. This chain joins TRBV5-1 and TRBJ2-5, with 9 positions matching TRBD1. Germline V gene lookup returns CDR1 SGHRS and CDR2 YFSETQ. V dropped 6 bases and J dropped 5; count of bases not matched to a gene: 8. The CDR3 is 14 residues long.

The genes are TRBV7-9 and TRBJ2-7, with D perhaps TRBD1 (6 bases). CDR1 is SEHNR and CDR2 is FQNEAQ in the germline V gene (reference sequence). The CDR3 consists of 14 residues. Trimming left V 4 bases short and J 0 bases short, with 10 bases between. As DNA, the CDR3 is TGTGCCAGCAGCTCATCAGGGGTCTCCTACGAGCAGTACTTC. This translates into CASSSSGVSYEQYF.

The V call is TRBV5-1, the J call TRBJ2-3; 7 nucleotides align to TRBD2. The V gene end was trimmed by 2 bases and the J gene end by 0 bases; junction bases not matched to a gene: 9. The CDR3 is made up of 17 amino acids. Germline V gene sequence: CDR1 SGHRS, CDR2 YFSETQ. CDR3 nucleotide sequence: TGCGCCAGCAGCTTAACCGCGGGGGTAAGCAGCACAGATACGCAGTATTTT. It yields the protein CASSLTAGVSSTDTQYF. The full variable domain, completed using reference TRBV5-1 and TRBJ2-3, is KAGVTQTPRYLIKTRGQQVTLSCSPISGHRSVSWYQQTPGQGLQFLFEYFSETQRNKGNFPGRFSGRQFSNSRSEMNVSTLELGDSALYLCASSLTAGVSSTDTQYFGPGTRLTVL.

This clone showed up just a few times. The chain is built from TRBV5-1 and TRBJ2-3; D call uncertain. Germline assignment: CDR1 SGHRS and CDR2 YFSETQ. The CDR3 is 14 amino acids. V dropped 2 bases and J dropped 0 bases, with 7 bases sitting between them. CDR3 residues: CASSLSGSTDTQYF. As DNA, the CDR3 is TGCGCCAGCAGCTTATCCGGTAGCACAGATACGCAGTATTTT.

The chain links TRBV25-1 to TRBJ2-1, with TRBD1 identical over 10 bases. The germline V gene encodes CDR1 MGHDK and CDR2 SYGVNS. The CDR3 has 15 amino acids. V trimming: 5 bases; J trimming: 5 bases; junction bases outside the gene matches: 6. CDR3 sequence: CASSRAGTGDNEQFF. CDR3 nucleotide sequence: TGTGCCAGCAGTCGGGCCGGGACAGGGGACAATGAGCAGTTCTTC.

Written as DNA, the CDR3 is TGTGCCAGTAGTATAGGGCTAGGCCCAGAGACCCAGTACTTC. Encoded protein: CASSIGLGPETQYF. The rearrangement joins TRBV19 to TRBJ2-5, with D uncertain. V was cut by 1 base and J by 4 bases, with 10 bases left in between. In germline, CDR1 is LNHDA, CDR2 SQIVND (reference sequence). CDR3 size: 14 residues. The whole variable domain, remainder taken from reference TRBV19 and TRBJ2-5, is DGGITQSPKYLFRKEGQNVTLSCEQNLNHDAMYWYRQDPGQGLRLIYYSQIVNDFQKGDIAEGYSVSREKKESFPLTVTSAQKNPTAFYLCASSIGLGPETQYFGPGTRLLVL.

The V gene is TRBV5-1, the J gene TRBJ1-3; unclear D gene. The CDR3 contains 17 residues. Germline V gene lookup returns CDR1 SGHRS and CDR2 YFSETQ. V was cut by 1 base and J by 0 bases, with 14 bases left in between. The CDR3, as DNA: TGCGCCAGCAGCTTGTCGGTCGCTTCAGACTCTGGAAACACCATATATTTT. This gives the protein CASSLSVASDSGNTIYF.

The V call is TRBV6-1, the J call TRBJ1-1; D remains unclear. Germline values: CDR1 MNHNS, CDR2 SASEGT. V shed 5 bases and J shed 4 bases, with 17 bases lying between them. The CDR3 contains 15 residues. This chain's CDR3 is CASSFFSGFGTEAFF. The CDR3, as DNA: TGTGCCAGCAGTTTCTTCTCGGGGTTTGGCACTGAAGCTTTCTTT.

The rearrangement joins TRBV9 to TRBJ1-2; no clear D gene. V was pared by 0 bases and J by 5 bases, with 8 bases between. Germline V CDR1 and CDR2: SGDLS, YYNGEE. This CDR3 has 13 residues. As DNA, the CDR3 is TGTGCCAGCAGCGTAGGGGTAGCTTATGGCTACACCTTC. Its protein is CASSVGVAYGYTF.

The chain employs TRBV7-9 and TRBJ1-2; a weak D match, TRBD1 (5 bases). The CDR3 is 14 residues long. V lost 5 bases and J 9 bases, leaving 19 bases between the germline ends. Per the germline V gene, CDR1 is SEHNR and CDR2 is FQNEAQ (reference sequence). CDR3 coding DNA: TGTGCCAGCAGCCCAGAAGCGCTAGCAGGGAGCTACACCTTC. Translated, it gives CASSPEALAGSYTF. The complete variable domain, with remaining parts taken from reference TRBV7-9 and TRBJ1-2, reads DTGVSQNPRHKITKRGQNVTFRCDPISEHNRLYWYRQTLGQGPEFLTYFQNEAQLEKSRLLSDRFSAERPKGSFSTLEIQRTEQGDSAMYLCASSPEALAGSYTFGSGTRLTVV.

The table lists this clone with a count of one. This chain connects TRBV5-8 to TRBJ1-5; 7 bases fit TRBD1. The CDR3 is 15 amino acids. Germline values: CDR1 SGHTS, CDR2 YDEGEE. The V and J ends lost 2 bases and 7 bases, in that order; junction bases with no gene match: 9. The CDR3 sequence: CASSLQGYSGQPQHF. Written as DNA, the CDR3 is TGTGCCAGCAGCTTACAGGGGTACTCAGGACAGCCCCAGCATTTT.